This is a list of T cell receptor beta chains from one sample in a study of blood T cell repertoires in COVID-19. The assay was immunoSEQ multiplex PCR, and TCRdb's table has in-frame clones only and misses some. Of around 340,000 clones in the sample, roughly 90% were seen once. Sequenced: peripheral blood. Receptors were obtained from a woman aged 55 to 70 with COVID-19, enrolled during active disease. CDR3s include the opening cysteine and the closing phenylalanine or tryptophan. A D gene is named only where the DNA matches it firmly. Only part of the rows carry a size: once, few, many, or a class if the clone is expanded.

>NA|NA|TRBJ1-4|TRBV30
TGTGCCTGGAGCGCAACTAATGAAAAACTGTTTTTT
CAWSATNEKLFF
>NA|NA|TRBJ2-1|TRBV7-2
TGTGCCAGCAGCTTAAATCCGGTGTCCTACAATGAGCAGTTCTTC
CASSLNPVSYNEQFF
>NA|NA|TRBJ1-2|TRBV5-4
TGTGCCAGCAGGGTCACAGGGAAGGTCTATGGCTACACCTTC
CASRVTGKVYGYTF
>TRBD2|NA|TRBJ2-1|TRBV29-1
TGCAGCGCCGCACCAGGACTAGCAGCCTACAATGAGCAGTTCTTC
CSAAPGLAAYNEQFF
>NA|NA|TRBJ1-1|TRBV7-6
TGTGCCAGCAGCTTACCAGGGGAGAACACTGAAGCTTTCTTT
CASSLPGENTEAFF
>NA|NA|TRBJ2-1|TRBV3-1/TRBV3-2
TGTGCCAGCAGTTACGGGACTGTCCTCACCGTGAAGCAGTTCTTC
CASSYGTVLTVKQFF
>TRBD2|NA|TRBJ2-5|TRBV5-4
TGTGCCAGCAGCTCTAGCGGGGGCCAAGAGACCCAGTACTTC
CASSSSGGQETQYF
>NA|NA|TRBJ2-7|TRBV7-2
TGTGCCAGCAGCTTAGATCCAGGGCTTATCGAGCAGTACTTC
CASSLDPGLIEQYF
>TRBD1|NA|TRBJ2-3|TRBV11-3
TGTGCCAGCAGCTTACGAGGGACAGGCGGGCCCACAGATACGCAGTATTTT
CASSLRGTGGPTDTQYF
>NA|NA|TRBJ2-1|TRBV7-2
TGTGCCAGCAGCCATCGGGCGGGGAGAACCTACAATGAGCAGTTCTTC
CASSHRAGRTYNEQFF
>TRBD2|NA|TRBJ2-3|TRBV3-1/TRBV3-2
TGTGCCATAGGGGCTAGCGGGGATACGCAGTATTTT
CAIGASGDTQYF
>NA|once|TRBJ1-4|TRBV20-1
TGCAGTGCTAGTGGGGGAGCTACTAATGAAAAACTGTTTTTT
CSASGGATNEKLFF
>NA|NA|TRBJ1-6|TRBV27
TGTGCCAGCAGCGACAGGAGCTCCTATAATTCACCCCTCCACTTT
CASSDRSSYNSPLHF
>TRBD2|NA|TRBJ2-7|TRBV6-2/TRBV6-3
TGTGCCAGCAGTTACCTTGGACTAGTCAGCCACGAGCAGTACTTC
CASSYLGLVSHEQYF
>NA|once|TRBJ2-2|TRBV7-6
TGTGCCAGCAGCTTCGTGGGGCCAAACACCGGGGAGCTGTTTTTT
CASSFVGPNTGELFF